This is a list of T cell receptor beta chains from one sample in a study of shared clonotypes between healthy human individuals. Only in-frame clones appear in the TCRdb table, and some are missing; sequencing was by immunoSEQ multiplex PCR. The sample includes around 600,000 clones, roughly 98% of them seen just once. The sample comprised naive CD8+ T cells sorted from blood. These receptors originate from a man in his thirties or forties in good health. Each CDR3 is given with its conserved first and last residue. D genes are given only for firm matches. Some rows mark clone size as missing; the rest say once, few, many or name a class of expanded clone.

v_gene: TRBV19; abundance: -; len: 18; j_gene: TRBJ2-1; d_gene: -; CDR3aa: CASSFTEIRVTPYNEQFF; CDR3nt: TGTGCCAGTAGTTTCACGGAAATCCGGGTCACCCCCTACAATGAGCAGTTCTTC
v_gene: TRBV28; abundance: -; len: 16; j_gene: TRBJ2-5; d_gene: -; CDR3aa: CASIAEEFMSGETQYF; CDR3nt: TGTGCCAGCATAGCGGAAGAGTTTATGTCAGGAGAGACCCAGTACTTC
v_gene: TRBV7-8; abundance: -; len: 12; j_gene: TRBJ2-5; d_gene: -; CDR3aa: CARSAPGETQYF; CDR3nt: TGTGCCAGGTCCGCGCCCGGGGAGACCCAGTACTTC
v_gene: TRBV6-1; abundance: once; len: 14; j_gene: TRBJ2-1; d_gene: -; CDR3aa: CASSVVGGEGEQFF; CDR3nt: TGTGCCAGCAGTGTGGTGGGAGGAGAGGGTGAGCAGTTCTTC
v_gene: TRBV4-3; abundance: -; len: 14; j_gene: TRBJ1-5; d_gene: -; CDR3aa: CASSQVVTNQPQHF; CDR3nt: TGCGCCAGCAGCCAAGTAGTAACCAATCAGCCCCAGCATTTT
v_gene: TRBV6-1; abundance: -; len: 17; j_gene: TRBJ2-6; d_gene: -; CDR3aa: CASSEIGNTGGANVLTF; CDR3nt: TGTGCCAGCAGTGAAATCGGGAACACGGGTGGGGCCAACGTCCTGACTTTC
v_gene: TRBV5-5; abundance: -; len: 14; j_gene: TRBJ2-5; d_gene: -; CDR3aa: CASSFSQNQETQYF; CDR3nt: TGTGCCAGCAGCTTTTCGCAGAACCAAGAGACCCAGTACTTC
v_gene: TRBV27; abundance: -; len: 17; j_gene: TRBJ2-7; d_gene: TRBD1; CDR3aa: CASQYFSTGGAGSEQYF; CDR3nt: TGTGCCAGCCAGTACTTCTCCACAGGGGGCGCTGGGAGCGAGCAGTACTTC
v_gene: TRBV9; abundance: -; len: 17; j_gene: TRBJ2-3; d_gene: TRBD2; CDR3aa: CASSAPLTGLAGNTQYF; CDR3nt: TGTGCCAGCAGCGCTCCCCTCACGGGACTAGCGGGGAATACGCAGTATTTT
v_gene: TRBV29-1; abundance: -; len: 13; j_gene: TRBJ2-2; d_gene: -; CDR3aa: CSARPPNTGELFF; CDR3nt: TGCAGCGCTCGACCCCCGAACACCGGGGAGCTGTTTTTT
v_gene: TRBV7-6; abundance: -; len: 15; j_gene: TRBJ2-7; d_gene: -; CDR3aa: CASSSGTESSYEQYF; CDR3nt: TGTGCCAGCAGCTCCGGGACGGAAAGCTCCTACGAGCAGTACTTC
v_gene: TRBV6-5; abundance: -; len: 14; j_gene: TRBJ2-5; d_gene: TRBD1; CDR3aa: CASSPDRVQETQYF; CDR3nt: TGTGCCAGCAGCCCAGACAGGGTCCAAGAGACCCAGTACTTC
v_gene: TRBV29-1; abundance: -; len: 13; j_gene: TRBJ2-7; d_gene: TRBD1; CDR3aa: CSTKDRVTYEQYF; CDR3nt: TGCAGCACGAAAGACAGGGTTACCTACGAGCAGTACTTC
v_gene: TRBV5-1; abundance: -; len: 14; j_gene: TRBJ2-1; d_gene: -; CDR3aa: CASSWRAPNNEQFF; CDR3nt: TGCGCCAGCAGCTGGAGAGCGCCGAACAATGAGCAGTTCTTC
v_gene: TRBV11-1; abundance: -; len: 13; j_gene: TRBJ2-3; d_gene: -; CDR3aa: CASSLHPGDTQYF; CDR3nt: TGTGCCAGCAGCCTTCACCCGGGGGATACGCAGTATTTT
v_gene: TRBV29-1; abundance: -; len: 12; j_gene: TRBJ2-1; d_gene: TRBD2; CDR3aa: CSVLSKRESKFF; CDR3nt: TGCAGCGTTTTATCTAAGCGGGAGAGTAAATTCTTC
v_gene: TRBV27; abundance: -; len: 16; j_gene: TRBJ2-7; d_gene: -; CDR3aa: CASSVQPGTLYYEQYF; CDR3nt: TGTGCCAGCAGTGTCCAGCCCGGGACTCTATATTACGAGCAGTACTTC
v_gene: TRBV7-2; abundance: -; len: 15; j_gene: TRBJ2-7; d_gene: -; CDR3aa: CASSLTWRPRYEQYF; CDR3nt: TGTGCCAGCAGCTTAACATGGCGACCGCGCTACGAGCAGTACTTC
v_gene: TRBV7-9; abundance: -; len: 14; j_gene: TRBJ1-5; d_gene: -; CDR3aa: CASRDDSSNQPQHF; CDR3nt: TGTGCCAGCAGAGACGACAGTAGCAATCAGCCCCAGCATTTT
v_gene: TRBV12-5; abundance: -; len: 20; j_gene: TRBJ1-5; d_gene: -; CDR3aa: CASVMTAGLTKLPQNQPQHF; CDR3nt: TGTGCTAGTGTAATGACAGCCGGATTGACTAAGCTCCCGCAAAATCAGCCCCAGCATTTT
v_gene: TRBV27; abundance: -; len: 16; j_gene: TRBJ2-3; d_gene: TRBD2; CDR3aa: CASSIGTNDPTDTQYF; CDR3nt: TGTGCCAGCAGTATCGGGACTAACGACCCCACAGATACGCAGTATTTT
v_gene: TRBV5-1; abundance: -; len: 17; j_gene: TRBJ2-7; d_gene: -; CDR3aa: CASSLAVIRQPDYEQYF; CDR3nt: TGCGCCAGCAGCTTGGCCGTAATAAGACAGCCCGACTACGAGCAGTACTTC
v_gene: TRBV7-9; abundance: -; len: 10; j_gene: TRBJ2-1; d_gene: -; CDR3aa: CASSLGEQFF; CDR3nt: TGTGCCAGCAGCTTAGGGGAGCAGTTCTTC
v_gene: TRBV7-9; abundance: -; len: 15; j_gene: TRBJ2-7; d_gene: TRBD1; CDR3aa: CASSVVGTGFVEQYF; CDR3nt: TGTGCCAGCAGCGTAGTGGGGACAGGGTTCGTCGAGCAGTACTTC
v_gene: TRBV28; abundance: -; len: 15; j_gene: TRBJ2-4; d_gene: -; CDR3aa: CASSFRGRIKNIQYF; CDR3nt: TGTGCCAGCAGTTTTCGGGGCAGGATCAAAAACATTCAGTACTTC
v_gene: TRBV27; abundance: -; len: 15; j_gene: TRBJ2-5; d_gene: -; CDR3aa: CASSLLPTGQETQYF; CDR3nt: TGTGCCAGCAGTTTATTACCTACAGGGCAAGAGACCCAGTACTTC
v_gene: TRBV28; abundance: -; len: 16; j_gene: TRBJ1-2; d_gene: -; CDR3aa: CASSPMASTPIYGYTF; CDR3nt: TGTGCCAGCAGCCCTATGGCCTCCACACCGATCTATGGCTACACCTTC
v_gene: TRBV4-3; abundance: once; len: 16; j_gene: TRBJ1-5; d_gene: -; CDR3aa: CASSQDFSGAGQPQHF; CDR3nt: TGCGCCAGCAGCCAAGACTTCAGCGGGGCGGGTCAGCCCCAGCATTTT
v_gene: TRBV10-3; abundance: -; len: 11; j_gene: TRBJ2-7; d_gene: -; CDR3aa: CGTGDSYEQYF; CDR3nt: TGCGGAACAGGAGACTCCTACGAGCAGTACTTC
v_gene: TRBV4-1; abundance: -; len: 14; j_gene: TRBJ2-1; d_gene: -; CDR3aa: CASSHGAGLDEQFF; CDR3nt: TGCGCCAGCAGCCATGGGGCAGGGCTGGATGAGCAGTTCTTC
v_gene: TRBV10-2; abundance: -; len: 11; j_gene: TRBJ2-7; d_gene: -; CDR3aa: CASLGGSEQYF; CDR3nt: TGCGCCAGCCTCGGGGGCAGCGAGCAGTACTTC
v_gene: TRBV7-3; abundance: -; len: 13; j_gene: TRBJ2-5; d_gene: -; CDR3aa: CASSFLGGETQYF; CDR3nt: TGTGCCAGCAGCTTTCTAGGTGGAGAGACCCAGTACTTC
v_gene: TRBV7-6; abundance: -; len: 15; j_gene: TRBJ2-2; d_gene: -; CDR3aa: CASSQVPANTGELFF; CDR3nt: TGTGCCAGCAGTCAGGTTCCCGCGAACACCGGGGAGCTGTTTTTT